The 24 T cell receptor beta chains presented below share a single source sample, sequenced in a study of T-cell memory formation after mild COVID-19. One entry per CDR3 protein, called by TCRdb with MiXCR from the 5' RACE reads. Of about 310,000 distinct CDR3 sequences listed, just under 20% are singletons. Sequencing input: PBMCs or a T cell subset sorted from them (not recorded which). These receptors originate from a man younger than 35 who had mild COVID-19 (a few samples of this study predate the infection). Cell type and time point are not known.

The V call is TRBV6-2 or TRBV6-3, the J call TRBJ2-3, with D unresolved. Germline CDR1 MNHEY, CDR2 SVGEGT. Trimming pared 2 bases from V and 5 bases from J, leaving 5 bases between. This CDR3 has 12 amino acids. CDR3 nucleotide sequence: TGTGCCAGCAGTTACAGGGTAGATACGCAGTATTTT. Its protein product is CASSYRVDTQYF.

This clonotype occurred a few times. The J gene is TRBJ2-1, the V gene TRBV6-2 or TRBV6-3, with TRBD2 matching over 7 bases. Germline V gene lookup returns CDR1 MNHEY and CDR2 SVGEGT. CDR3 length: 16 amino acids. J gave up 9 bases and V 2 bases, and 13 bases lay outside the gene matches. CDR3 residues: CASSYRLAVSTGEQFF. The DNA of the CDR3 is TGTGCCAGCAGTTACAGGCTAGCGGTCTCAACTGGTGAGCAGTTCTTC.

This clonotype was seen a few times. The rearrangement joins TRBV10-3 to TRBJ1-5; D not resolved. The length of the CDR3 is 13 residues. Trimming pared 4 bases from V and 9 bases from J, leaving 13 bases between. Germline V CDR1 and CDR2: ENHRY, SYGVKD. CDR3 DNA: TGTGCCATCAGTGGTGGCGGAGTTGGGCCCCAGCATTTT. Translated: CAISGGGVGPQHF.

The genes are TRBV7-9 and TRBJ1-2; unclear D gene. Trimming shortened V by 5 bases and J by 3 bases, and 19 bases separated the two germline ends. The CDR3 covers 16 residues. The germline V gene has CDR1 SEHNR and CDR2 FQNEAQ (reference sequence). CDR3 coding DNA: TGTGCCAGCAGCCAAAACCCGGGATACTTGGACTATGGCTACACCTTC. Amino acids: CASSQNPGYLDYGYTF. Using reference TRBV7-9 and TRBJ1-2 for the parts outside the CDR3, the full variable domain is DTGVSQNPRHKITKRGQNVTFRCDPISEHNRLYWYRQTLGQGPEFLTYFQNEAQLEKSRLLSDRFSAERPKGSFSTLEIQRTEQGDSAMYLCASSQNPGYLDYGYTFGSGTRLTVV.

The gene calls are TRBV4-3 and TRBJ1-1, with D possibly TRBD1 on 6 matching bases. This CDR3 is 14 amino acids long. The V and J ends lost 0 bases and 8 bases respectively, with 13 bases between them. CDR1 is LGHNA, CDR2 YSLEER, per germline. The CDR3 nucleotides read TGCGCCAGCAGCCAAGATCTAGGGGGGCCGGAAGCTTTCTTT. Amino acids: CASSQDLGGPEAFF.

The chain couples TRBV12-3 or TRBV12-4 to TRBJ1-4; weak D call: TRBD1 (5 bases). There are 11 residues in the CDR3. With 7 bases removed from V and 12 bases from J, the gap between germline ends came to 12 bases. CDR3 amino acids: CASTLVGELFF. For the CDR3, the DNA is TGTGCCAGCACCCTAGTGGGGGAACTGTTTTTT.

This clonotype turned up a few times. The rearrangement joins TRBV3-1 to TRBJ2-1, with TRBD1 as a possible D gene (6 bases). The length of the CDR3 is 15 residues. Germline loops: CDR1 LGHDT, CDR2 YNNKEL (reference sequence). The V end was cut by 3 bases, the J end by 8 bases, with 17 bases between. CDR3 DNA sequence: TGTGCCAGCAGCCACGCTGGGACATACGACGATGAGCAGTTCTTC. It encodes CASSHAGTYDDEQFF.

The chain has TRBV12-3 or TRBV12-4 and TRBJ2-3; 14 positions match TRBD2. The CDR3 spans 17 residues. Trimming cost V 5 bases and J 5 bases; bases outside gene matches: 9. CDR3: CASSPQTSGGARDTQYF. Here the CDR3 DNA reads TGTGCCAGCAGTCCCCAGACTAGCGGGGGGGCCAGAGATACGCAGTATTTT.

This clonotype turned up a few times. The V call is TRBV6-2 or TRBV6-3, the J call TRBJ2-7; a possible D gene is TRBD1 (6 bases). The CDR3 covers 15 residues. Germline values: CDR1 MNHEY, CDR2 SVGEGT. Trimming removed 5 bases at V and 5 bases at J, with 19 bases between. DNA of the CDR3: TGTGCCAGCAGTGCAACACTATCAGGGGCGCACGAGCAGTACTTC. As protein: CASSATLSGAHEQYF.

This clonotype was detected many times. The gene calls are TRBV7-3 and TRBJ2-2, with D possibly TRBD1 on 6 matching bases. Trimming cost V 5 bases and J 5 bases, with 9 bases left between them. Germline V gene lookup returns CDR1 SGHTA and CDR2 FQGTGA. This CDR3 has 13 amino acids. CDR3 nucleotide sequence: TGTGCCAGCAGCCTTACAGGGACCGGGGAGCTGTTTTTT. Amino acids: CASSLTGTGELFF.

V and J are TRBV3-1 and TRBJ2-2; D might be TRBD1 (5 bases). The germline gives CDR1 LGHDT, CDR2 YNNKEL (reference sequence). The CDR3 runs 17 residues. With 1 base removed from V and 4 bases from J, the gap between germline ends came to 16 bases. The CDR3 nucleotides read TGTGCCAGCAGCCAAGTATTCATGGGGCGAGGCACCGGGGAGCTGTTTTTT. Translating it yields CASSQVFMGRGTGELFF.

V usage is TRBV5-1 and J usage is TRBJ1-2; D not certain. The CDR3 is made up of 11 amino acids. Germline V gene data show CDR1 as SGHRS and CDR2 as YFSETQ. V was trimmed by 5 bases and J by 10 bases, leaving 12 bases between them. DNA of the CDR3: TGCGCCAGCAGTTCCGACGTCTCCTACACCTTC. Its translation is CASSSDVSYTF.

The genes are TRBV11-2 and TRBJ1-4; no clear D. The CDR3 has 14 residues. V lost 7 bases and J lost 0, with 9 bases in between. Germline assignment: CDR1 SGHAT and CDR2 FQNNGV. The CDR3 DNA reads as TGTGCCAGCACTCATTCCACAACTAATGAAAAACTGTTTTTT. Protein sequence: CASTHSTTNEKLFF.

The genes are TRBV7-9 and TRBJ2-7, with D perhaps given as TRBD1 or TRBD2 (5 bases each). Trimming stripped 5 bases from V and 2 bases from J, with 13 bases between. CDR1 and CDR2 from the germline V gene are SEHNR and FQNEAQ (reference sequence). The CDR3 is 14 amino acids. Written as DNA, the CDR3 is TGTGCCAGCAGCCCCCCCGGGGCCCCCTACGAGCAGTACGTC. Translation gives CASSPPGAPYEQYV.

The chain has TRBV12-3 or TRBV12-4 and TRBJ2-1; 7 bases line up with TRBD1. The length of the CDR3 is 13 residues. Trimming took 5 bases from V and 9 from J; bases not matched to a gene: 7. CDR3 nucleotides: TGTGCCAGCAGTACGACCACAGGGGCTGAGCAGTTCTTC. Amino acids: CASSTTTGAEQFF.

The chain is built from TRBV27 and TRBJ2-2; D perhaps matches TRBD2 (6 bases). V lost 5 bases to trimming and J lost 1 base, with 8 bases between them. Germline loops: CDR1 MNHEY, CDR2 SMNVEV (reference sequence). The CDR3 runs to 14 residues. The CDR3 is CASSVGLNTGELFF. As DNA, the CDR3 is TGTGCCAGCAGTGTGGGACTGAACACCGGGGAGCTGTTTTTT.

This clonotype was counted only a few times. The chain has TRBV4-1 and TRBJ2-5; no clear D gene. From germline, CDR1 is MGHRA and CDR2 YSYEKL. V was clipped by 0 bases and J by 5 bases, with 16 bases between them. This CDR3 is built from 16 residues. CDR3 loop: CASSQDSVRLLETQYF. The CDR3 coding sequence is TGCGCCAGCAGCCAAGATTCGGTGCGACTCCTGGAGACCCAGTACTTC.

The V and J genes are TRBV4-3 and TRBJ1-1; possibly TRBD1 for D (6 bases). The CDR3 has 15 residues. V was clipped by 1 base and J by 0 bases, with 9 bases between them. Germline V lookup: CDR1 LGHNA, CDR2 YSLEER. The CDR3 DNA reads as TGCGCCAGCAGCCAAGTACAGGGAGTGAACACTGAAGCTTTCTTT. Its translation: CASSQVQGVNTEAFF.

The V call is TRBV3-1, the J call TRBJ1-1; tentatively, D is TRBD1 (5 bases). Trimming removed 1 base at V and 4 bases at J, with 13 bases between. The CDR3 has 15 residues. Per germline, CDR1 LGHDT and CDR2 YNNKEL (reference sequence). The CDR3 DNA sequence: TGTGCCAGCAGCCAAGGGCGAGGGGTTGGCACTGAAGCTTTCTTT. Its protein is CASSQGRGVGTEAFF.

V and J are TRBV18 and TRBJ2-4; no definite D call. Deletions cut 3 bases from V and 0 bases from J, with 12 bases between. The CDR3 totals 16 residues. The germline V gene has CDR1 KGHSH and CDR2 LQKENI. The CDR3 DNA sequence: TGTGCCAGCTCACCCTTGACGGTCCTAGCCAAAAACATTCAGTACTTC. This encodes CASSPLTVLAKNIQYF.

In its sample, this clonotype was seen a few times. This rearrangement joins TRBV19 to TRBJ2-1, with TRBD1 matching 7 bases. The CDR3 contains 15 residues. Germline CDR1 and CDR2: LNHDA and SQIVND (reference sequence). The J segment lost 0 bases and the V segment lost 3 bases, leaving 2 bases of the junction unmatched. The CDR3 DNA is TGTGCCAGTAGTATTTACAGGGGCTCCTACAATGAGCAGTTCTTC. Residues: CASSIYRGSYNEQFF. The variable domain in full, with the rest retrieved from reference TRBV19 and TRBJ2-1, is DGGITQSPKYLFRKEGQNVTLSCEQNLNHDAMYWYRQDPGQGLRLIYYSQIVNDFQKGDIAEGYSVSREKKESFPLTVTSAQKNPTAFYLCASSIYRGSYNEQFFGPGTRLTVL.

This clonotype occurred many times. The CDR3 protein is CASRPLAGEEQYV. For the CDR3, the DNA is TGTGCCAGCAGACCTCTAGCGGGGGAAGAGCAGTACGTC. The chain uses TRBV7-8 and TRBJ2-7, with 10 bases aligning to TRBD2. Looked up from germline, CDR1 is SGHVS and CDR2 is FQNEAQ. V lost 6 bases, J lost 7 bases, and 6 bases stayed unmatched. The CDR3 extends over 13 amino acids.

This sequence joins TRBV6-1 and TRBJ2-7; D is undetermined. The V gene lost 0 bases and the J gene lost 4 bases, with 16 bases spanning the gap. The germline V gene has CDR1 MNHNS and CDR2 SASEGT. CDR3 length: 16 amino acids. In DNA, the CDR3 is TGTGCCAGCAGTGAAGCTCCCCCGCCTCTCGGTTACGAGCAGTACTTC. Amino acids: CASSEAPPPLGYEQYF.

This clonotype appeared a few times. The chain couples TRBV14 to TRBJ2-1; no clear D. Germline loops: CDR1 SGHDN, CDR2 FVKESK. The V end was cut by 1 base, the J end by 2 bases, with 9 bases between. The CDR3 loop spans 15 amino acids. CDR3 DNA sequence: TGTGCCAGCAGCCAAGTAAGGGCAGCCTACAATGAGCAGTTCTTC. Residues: CASSQVRAAYNEQFF.